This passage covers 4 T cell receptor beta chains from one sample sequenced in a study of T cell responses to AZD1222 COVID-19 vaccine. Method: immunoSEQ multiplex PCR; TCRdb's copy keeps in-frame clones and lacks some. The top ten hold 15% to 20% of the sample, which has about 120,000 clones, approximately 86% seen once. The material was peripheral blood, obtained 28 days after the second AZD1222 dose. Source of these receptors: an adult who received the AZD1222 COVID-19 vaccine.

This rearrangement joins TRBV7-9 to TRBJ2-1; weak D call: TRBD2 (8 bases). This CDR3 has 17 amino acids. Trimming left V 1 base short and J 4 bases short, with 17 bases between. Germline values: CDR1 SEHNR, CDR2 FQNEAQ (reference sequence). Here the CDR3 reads CASSLVGSGTVYNEQFF. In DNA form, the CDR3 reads TGTGCCAGCAGCTTAGTGGGTAGCGGGACAGTATACAATGAGCAGTTCTTC.

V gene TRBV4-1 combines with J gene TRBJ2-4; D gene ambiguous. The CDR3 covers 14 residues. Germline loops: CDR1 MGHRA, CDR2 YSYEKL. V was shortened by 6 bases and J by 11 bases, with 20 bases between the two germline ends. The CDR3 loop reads CASSLNKHVEVQYF. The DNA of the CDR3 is TGCGCCAGCAGTCTAAACAAACACGTGGAAGTTCAGTACTTC.

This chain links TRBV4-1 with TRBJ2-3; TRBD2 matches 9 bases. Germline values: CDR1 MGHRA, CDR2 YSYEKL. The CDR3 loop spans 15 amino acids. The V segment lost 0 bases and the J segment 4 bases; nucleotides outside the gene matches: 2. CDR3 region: CASSQDSGRADTQYF. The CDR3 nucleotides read TGCGCCAGCAGCCAAGATAGCGGGAGAGCAGATACGCAGTATTTT.

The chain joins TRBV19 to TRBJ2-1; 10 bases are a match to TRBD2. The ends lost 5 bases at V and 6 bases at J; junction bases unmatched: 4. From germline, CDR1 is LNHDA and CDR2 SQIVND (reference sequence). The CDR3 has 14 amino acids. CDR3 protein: CASSERGGVNEQFF. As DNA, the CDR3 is TGTGCCAGTAGTGAGCGGGGGGGCGTCAATGAGCAGTTCTTC.